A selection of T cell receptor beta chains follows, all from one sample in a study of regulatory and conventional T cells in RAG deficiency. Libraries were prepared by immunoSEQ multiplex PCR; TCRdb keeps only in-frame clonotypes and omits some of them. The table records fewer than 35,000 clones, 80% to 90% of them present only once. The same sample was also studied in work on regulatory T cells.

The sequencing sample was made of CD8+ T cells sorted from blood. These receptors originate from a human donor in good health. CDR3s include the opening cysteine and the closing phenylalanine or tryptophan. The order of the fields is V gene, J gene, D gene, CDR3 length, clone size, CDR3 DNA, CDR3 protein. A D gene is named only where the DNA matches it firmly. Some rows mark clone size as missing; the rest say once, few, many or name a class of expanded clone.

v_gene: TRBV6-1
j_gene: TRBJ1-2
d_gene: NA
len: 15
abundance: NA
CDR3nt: TGTGCCAGCAGTTCGGAGGGCAGGGCGGTGAGTGGCTACACCTTC
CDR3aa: CASSSEGRAVSGYTF

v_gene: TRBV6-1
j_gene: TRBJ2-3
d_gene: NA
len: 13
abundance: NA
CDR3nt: TGTGCCAGCAGTGAAGTAAGCACAGATACGCAGTATTTT
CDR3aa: CASSEVSTDTQYF

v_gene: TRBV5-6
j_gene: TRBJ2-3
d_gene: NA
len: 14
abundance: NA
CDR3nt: TGTGCCAGCAGCTTGAGCGGGCCCACAGATACGCAGTATTTT
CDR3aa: CASSLSGPTDTQYF

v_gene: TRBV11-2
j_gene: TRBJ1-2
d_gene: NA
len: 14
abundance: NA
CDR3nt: TGTGCCAGCAGCTCCAGCGTAGAGAACTATGGCTACACCTTC
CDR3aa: CASSSSVENYGYTF

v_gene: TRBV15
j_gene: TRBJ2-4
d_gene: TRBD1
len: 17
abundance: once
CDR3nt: TGTGCCACCAGCGAGGACAGGGGGTTGCTGGCCAAAAACATTCAGTACTTC
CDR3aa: CATSEDRGLLAKNIQYF

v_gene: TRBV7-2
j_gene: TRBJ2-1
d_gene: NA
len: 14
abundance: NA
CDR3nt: TGTGCCAGTAAGGACCCAGTGTTTTACAATGAGCAGTTCTTC
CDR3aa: CASKDPVFYNEQFF

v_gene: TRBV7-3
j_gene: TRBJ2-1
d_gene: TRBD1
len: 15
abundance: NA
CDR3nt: TGTGCCAGCTCGCCGCAGGGACAGGGTCACAATGAGCAGTTCTTC
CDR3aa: CASSPQGQGHNEQFF

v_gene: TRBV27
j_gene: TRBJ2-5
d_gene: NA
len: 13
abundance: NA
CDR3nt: TGTGCCAGCAGTAGCCGAGCCAGAGAGACCCAGTACTTC
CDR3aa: CASSSRARETQYF

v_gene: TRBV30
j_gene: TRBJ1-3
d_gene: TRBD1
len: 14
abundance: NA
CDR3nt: TGTGCCTGGATGACAGGGCGTTCTGGAAACACCATATATTTT
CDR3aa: CAWMTGRSGNTIYF

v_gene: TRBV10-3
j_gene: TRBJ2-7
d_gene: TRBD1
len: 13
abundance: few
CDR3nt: TGTGCCATCACTCAGGGGGATCCCTACGAGCAGTACTTC
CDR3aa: CAITQGDPYEQYF

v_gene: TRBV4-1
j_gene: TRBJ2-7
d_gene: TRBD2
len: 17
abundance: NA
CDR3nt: TGCGCCAGCAGCCAAGACCCGGGGGGGGCCGTAGTATACGAGCAGTACTTC
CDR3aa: CASSQDPGGAVVYEQYF

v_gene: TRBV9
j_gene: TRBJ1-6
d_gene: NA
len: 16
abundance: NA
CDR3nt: TGTGCCAGCAGCGGGGGAGGGAGGGGTGATAATTCACCCCTCCACTTT
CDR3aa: CASSGGGRGDNSPLHF

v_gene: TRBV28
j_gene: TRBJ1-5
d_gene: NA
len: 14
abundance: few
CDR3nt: TGTGCCAGCAGTCCTCCGGCGGAGCATCAGCCCCAGCATTTT
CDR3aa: CASSPPAEHQPQHF

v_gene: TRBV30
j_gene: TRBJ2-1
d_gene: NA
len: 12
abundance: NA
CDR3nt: TGTGCCTGGAGGGATGACAGGTCTGAGCAGTTCTTC
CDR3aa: CAWRDDRSEQFF

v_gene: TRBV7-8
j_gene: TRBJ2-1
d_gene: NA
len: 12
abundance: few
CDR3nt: TGTGCCAGCAGCTTAGGTGGGTATGAGCAGTTCTTC
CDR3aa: CASSLGGYEQFF

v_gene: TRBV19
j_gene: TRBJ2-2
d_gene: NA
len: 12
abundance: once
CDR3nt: TGTGCCAGTAGTCTATACACCGGGGAGCTGTTTTTT
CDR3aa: CASSLYTGELFF

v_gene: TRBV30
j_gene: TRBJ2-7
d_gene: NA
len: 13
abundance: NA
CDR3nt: TGTGCCTGGAGCGGCGGGACCTCCTACGAGCAGTACTTC
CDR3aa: CAWSGGTSYEQYF

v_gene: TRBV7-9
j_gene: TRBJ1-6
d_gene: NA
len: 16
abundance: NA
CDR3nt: TGTGCCAGCAGCTTCCGGGACCCTAGTCCGAATTCACCCCTCCACTTT
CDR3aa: CASSFRDPSPNSPLHF

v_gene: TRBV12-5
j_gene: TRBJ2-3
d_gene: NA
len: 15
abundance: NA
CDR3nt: TGTGCTAGTGCCGAACCCACCCTAGAACCAGATACGCAGTATTTT
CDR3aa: CASAEPTLEPDTQYF

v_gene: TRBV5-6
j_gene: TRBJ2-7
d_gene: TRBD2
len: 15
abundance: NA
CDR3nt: TGTGCCAGCAGCTTTAAGGCGGGGGGCAGGTACGAGCAGTACTTC
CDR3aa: CASSFKAGGRYEQYF

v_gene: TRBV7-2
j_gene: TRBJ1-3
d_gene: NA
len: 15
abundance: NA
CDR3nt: TGTGCCAGCAGCTTAGGAGGGGCGGTTGGAAACACCATATATTTT
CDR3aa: CASSLGGAVGNTIYF

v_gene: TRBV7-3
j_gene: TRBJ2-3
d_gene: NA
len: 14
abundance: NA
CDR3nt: TGTGCCAGCAGCTTAGTGGGGGGCACAGATACGCAGTATTTT
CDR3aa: CASSLVGGTDTQYF

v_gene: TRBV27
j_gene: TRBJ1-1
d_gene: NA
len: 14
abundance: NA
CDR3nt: TGTGCCAGCAGTTTATGGTCAGTTGGTACTGAAGCTTTCTTT
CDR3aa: CASSLWSVGTEAFF

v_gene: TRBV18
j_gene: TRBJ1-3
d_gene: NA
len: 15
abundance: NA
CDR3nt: TGTGCCAGCTCACCAATGTTGGGAGAAGGAAACACCATATATTTT
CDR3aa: CASSPMLGEGNTIYF

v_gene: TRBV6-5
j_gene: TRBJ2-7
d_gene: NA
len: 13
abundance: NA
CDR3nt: TGTGCCAGCAGTCCGACTAACCTACTGGAGCAGTACTTC
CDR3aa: CASSPTNLLEQYF

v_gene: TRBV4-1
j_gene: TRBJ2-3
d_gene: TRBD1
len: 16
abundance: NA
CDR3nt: TGCGCCAGCAGCCAAGTTGGGACAGGGAGCACAGATACGCAGTATTTT
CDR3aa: CASSQVGTGSTDTQYF

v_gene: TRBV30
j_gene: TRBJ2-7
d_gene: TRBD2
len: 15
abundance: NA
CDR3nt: TGTGCCTGGAGTGGGGGAGCGGGAGTGGACTACGAGCAGTACTTC
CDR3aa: CAWSGGAGVDYEQYF

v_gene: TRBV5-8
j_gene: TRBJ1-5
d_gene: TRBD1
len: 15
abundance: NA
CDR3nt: TGTGCCAGCAGCTTGGGTGACAGGGAAATTCAGCCCCAGCATTTT
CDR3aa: CASSLGDREIQPQHF

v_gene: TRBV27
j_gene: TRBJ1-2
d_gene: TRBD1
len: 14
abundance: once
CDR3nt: TGTGCCAGCAGTTCGGGACAGGGGGCGGGTGGCTACACCTTC
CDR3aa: CASSSGQGAGGYTF

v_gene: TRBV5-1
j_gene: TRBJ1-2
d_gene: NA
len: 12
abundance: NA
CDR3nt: TGCGCCAGCAGCTCAGAGGGTTTAGGCTACACCTTC
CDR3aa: CASSSEGLGYTF

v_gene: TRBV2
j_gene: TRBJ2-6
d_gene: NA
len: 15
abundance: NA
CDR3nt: TGTGCCAGCAGCCAGGGAAGCTCTGGGGCCAACGTCCTGACTTTC
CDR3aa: CASSQGSSGANVLTF

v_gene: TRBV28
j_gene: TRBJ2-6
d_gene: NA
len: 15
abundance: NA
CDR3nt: TGTGCCAGCATGGAAAGGCACTCTGGGGCCAACGTCCTGACTTTC
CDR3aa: CASMERHSGANVLTF